Presented here are 9 T cell receptor beta chains from one specimen sequenced in a study of human T cells and chemical hapten exposure. TCRdb re-analysed the RACE reads in MiXCR, keeping a single row per CDR3 protein. The sample gives under 450,000 distinct CDR3 sequences, approximately 5% of which show up once; approximately 2.3% is in the top ten. Time point denoted: patch test 1, 2 weeks after DPC sensitization. The treatment: therapeutic diphenylcyclopropenone sensitization with weekly scalp DPC. The specimen was whole blood, collected in connection with sensitization to the hapten diphenylcyclopropenone (DPC). The receptors shown here come from a woman in her forties or fifties with alopecia areata. Some clones in this sample may be carry-over from other donors' samples.

This clonotype was seen many times. The chain is built from TRBV12-5 and TRBJ2-1, with TRBD2 identical over 8 bases. V dropped 5 bases and J dropped 12; count of bases not matched to a gene: 15. The CDR3 runs to 15 residues. Germline V gives CDR1 LGHNT, CDR2 FRNRAP. The CDR3 bases are TGTGCTAGTGGTCCCCCGGGACTAGGGTTGATGTCGCAGTTCTTC. It is translated as CASGPPGLGLMSQFF.

This clonotype was counted at least ten times. The rearrangement joins TRBV7-9 to TRBJ1-1; D unclear. The CDR3 is made up of 13 amino acids. Between the trimmed V and J ends, which lost 0 bases and 3 bases, there was a span of 5 bases. Germline lookup yields CDR1 SEHNR and CDR2 FQNEAQ (reference sequence). The CDR3 is CASSLATDTEAFF. Written as DNA, the CDR3 is TGTGCCAGCAGCTTAGCCACGGACACTGAAGCTTTCTTT.

This clonotype was found many times. V gene TRBV4-3 combines with J gene TRBJ2-3, with 10 bases aligning to TRBD1. Germline-derived CDR1 and CDR2 are LGHNA and YSLEER. V was clipped by 2 bases and J by 6 bases; unmatched bases: 11. CDR3 length: 17 residues. CDR3 amino acids: CASSQNLAGQGGDTQYF. DNA for the CDR3: TGCGCCAGCAGCCAAAATTTGGCCGGACAGGGGGGGGATACGCAGTATTTT.

This clonotype was seen a few times. The J gene is TRBJ2-2, the V gene TRBV28; no reliable D call. Trimming pared 4 bases from V and 1 base from J, leaving 10 bases between. CDR3 length equals 15 residues. Germline-derived CDR1 and CDR2 are MDHEN and SYDVKM. The CDR3 loop reads CASSSQVWNTGELFF. CDR3 DNA: TGTGCCAGCAGTTCCCAGGTCTGGAACACCGGGGAGCTGTTTTTT.

This clonotype was detected many times. The chain has TRBV27 and TRBJ2-7, with TRBD1 matching 9 bases. The CDR3 is made up of 16 amino acids. The V gene's germline CDR1 is MNHEY and CDR2 SMNVEV (reference sequence). V was clipped by 5 bases and J by 5 bases; unmatched bases: 13. CDR3 in amino acids: CASSPSPGTGFHEQYF. The CDR3 DNA is TGTGCCAGCAGTCCCAGTCCCGGGACAGGGTTCCACGAGCAGTACTTC.

This clonotype was counted only a few times. This chain uses TRBV12-3 or TRBV12-4 with TRBJ2-3; the match to TRBD2 covers 7 bases. This CDR3 region has 14 residues. V was pared by 1 base and J by 6 bases, with 4 bases of the junction left unmatched. CDR3 DNA sequence: TGTGCCAGCAGTTTAGTGGGGGAGGGGGATACGCAGTATTTT. Its translation: CASSLVGEGDTQYF.

In this sample, this clonotype turned up many times. This chain connects TRBV9 to TRBJ2-2, with D maybe TRBD2 (6 bases). Trimming left V 3 bases short and J 4 bases short, with 7 bases between. Germline loops: CDR1 SGDLS, CDR2 YYNGEE. The CDR3 covers 13 residues. CDR3 region: CASSGGVTGELFF. CDR3 sequence (DNA): TGTGCCAGCAGCGGCGGGGTCACCGGGGAGCTGTTTTTT.

This clonotype was seen many times. This sequence joins TRBV30 and TRBJ1-3; D remains unclear. Germline values: CDR1 GTSNPN, CDR2 SVGIG (reference sequence). The CDR3 is 13 residues long. The V gene lost 5 bases and the J gene lost 8 bases, with 16 bases spanning the gap. The CDR3 DNA follows: TGTGCCTGGGCACGAGATGGTCGGGACACCATATATTTT. This codes for CAWARDGRDTIYF.

This clonotype was counted ten times or more. The chain recombines TRBV7-6 with TRBJ2-7; D is ambiguous. The CDR3 sequence is 13 residues long. With 1 base removed from V and 3 bases from J, the gap between germline ends came to 7 bases. The germline CDR1 and CDR2 sequences are SGHVS and FNYEAQ. CDR3 in DNA: TGTGCCAGCAGCTTAGATTTGTACTACGAGCAGTACTTC. Protein sequence: CASSLDLYYEQYF.